The 4 T cell receptor beta chains in this list originate from one sample, sequenced in a study of lymphopenia after photon versus proton radiotherapy. Generated by immunoSEQ multiplex PCR, the TCRdb table keeps only in-frame clones and is missing some. Found here are tens of thousands of clones, 75% to 90% of them singletons; the top ten hold around 10%. Specimen: peripheral blood, collected from a patient treated with proton-based radiotherapy. These receptors were obtained from a man older than 75 with esophageal cancer.

The J gene is TRBJ2-7, the V gene TRBV27; TRBD1 is a possible D gene (5 bases). This CDR3 spans 15 amino acids. CDR1 is MNHEY, CDR2 SMNVEV, per germline (reference sequence). Trimming left V 6 bases short and J 2 bases short, with 17 bases between. The CDR3 region has the DNA TGTGCCAGCAGGCCTTGGGGCGGATCTACCTACGAGCAGTACTTC. Translating it yields CASRPWGGSTYEQYF.

This chain links TRBV5-1 with TRBJ2-7; 10 bases are a match to TRBD1. In germline, CDR1 is SGHRS, CDR2 YFSETQ. V trimming: 0 bases; J trimming: 6 bases; junction bases outside the gene matches: 12. The CDR3 length is 17 residues. The CDR3 region is CASSLAGTGARFGEQYF. CDR3 DNA sequence: TGCGCCAGCAGCTTGGCCGGGACAGGGGCTCGTTTCGGCGAGCAGTACTTC.

This clone occurred a few times. The V call is TRBV14, the J call TRBJ2-6; TRBD2 matches at 9 bases. V trimming: 4 bases; J trimming: 2 bases; junction bases outside the gene matches: 6. The CDR3 consists of 17 residues. The germline CDR1 and CDR2 sequences are SGHDN and FVKESK. The CDR3 loop reads CASSRLGTSTGANVLTF. CDR3 sequence (DNA): TGTGCCAGCAGCCGCCTTGGGACTAGCACTGGGGCCAACGTCCTGACTTTC.

V gene TRBV5-1 combines with J gene TRBJ1-1; D may be TRBD1 (5 bases). This CDR3 is 15 amino acids long. The V gene lost 2 bases and the J gene lost 1 base, with 12 bases spanning the gap. CDR1 and CDR2 (germline): SGHRS, YFSETQ. Written as DNA, the CDR3 is TGCGCCAGCAGCTTTTCGACAGTCCCGAACACTGAAGCTTTCTTT. It yields the protein CASSFSTVPNTEAFF.